Described below is a single TCR beta chain sequence and its context. Its specificity is unknown. The authors ran a second PCR of roughly 7 to 11 cycles using a sample-barcoded 5' primer and a J-beta primer mix. Sequencing of every sample gave 2.5 million or more CDR3-containing paired-end reads. TCRdb re-called the 5' RACE reads with MiXCR, one entry per CDR3 protein. The sample holds approximately 1.5 million distinct CDR3 sequences; approximately 39% are singletons and the top ten take about 4.1%. These data belong to a study of blood T cells in healthy people across ages. About the study: Template-switching capture recovered about one barcoded beta molecule per two T cells. General study findings and limits: Estimates drawn from one million T cells were deemed to understate diversity.

Looked up from germline, CDR1 is ENHRY and CDR2 is SYGVKD. The CDR3 runs to 17 residues. This receptor was obtained from a woman aged 18-29 years in good health. The sample comprised blood. This chain links TRBV10-3 with TRBJ2-4, with TRBD2 matching 12 bases. The DNA matches TRBJ2-7 better at its end, which makes the J call doubtful. The CDR3 protein is CAISEPGLAGPTYEQYF. The CDR3 coding sequence is TGTGCCATCAGTGAACCGGGACTAGCGGGCCCGACCTACGAGCAGTACTTC.